This T cell receptor (beta chain) was obtained from a study of blood T cell repertoires in COVID-19. Overall study: The United States, Italy and Spain supplied acute and convalescent COVID-19 samples. Nucleic acid was either cDNA or gDNA, and it came from T cells, B-cell-depleted T cells, or PBMCs.

In the original workflow: Estimation of nucleated cell counts relied on the amplification of reference gene primers. The protocol was immunoSEQ multiplex PCR, while the TCRdb copy is restricted to in-frame clones and leaves out a portion. V and J calls and clone size are those listed in that table; D and trimming were worked out from the DNA. The sample records a few hundred thousand clones, 88% being singletons. This CDR3 spans 14 amino acids. Germline CDR1 and CDR2: SGHRS and YFSETQ. Trimming at V came to 2 bases and at J to 7 bases, leaving 5 bases not matched to a gene. Sequenced: peripheral blood. The V call is TRBV5-1, the J call TRBJ1-4, with 7 bases aligning to TRBD1. This receptor was obtained from a woman aged 30 to 39 who had recovered from COVID-19. This CDR3 reads CASSFDRDSEKLFF. CDR3 coding DNA: TGCGCCAGCAGCTTCGACAGGGATAGTGAAAAACTGTTTTTT. Drawing the rest from reference TRBV5-1 and TRBJ1-4, the complete variable domain is KAGVTQTPRYLIKTRGQQVTLSCSPISGHRSVSWYQQTPGQGLQFLFEYFSETQRNKGNFPGRFSGRQFSNSRSEMNVSTLELGDSALYLCASSFDRDSEKLFFGSGTQLSVL.